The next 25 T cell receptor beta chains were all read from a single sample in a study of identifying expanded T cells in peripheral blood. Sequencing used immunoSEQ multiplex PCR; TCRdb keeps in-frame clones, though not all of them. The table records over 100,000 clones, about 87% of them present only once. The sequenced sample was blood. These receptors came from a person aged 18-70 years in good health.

The DNA for the CDR3 is TGTGCCAGTAGTAAGGATAGCGCCAATGAGCAGTTCTTC. Translated: CASSKDSANEQFF. V usage is TRBV19 and J usage is TRBJ2-1; possible D gene TRBD2, 5 bases. Germline CDR1 LNHDA, CDR2 SQIVND (reference sequence). There are 13 residues in the CDR3. V was pared by 4 bases and J by 6 bases, with 10 bases between.

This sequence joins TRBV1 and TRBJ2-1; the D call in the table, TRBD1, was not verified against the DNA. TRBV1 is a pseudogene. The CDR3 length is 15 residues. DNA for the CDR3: TGCACCAGCAGCCAGCCGACCCAAACAGGAGATGAGCAGTTCTTC. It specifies CTSSQPTQTGDEQFF.

DNA of the CDR3: TGTGCCAGCAGCCCTCTAGCGGGAGGGTACAATGAGCAGTTCTTC. Amino acid sequence: CASSPLAGGYNEQFF. This chain connects TRBV7-3 to TRBJ2-1; 12 nucleotides agree with TRBD2. CDR1 is SGHTA, CDR2 FQGTGA, per germline. The CDR3 is 15 residues long. Losses at the gene ends were 5 bases for V and 4 bases for J; bases not matched to a gene: 3.

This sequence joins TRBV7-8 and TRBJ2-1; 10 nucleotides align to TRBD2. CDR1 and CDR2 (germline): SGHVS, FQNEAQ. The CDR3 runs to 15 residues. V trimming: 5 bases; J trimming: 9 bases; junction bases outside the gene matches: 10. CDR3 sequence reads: CASSRVASGSSEQFF. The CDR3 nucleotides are TGTGCCAGCAGCCGGGTCGCTAGCGGGAGCAGTGAGCAGTTCTTC.

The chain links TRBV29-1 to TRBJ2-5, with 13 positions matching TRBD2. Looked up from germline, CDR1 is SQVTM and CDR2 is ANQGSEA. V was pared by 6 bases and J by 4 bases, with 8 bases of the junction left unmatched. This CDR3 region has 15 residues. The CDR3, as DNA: TGCAGCGTGCGGACTAGCGGGAGTAGGGGAGAGACCCAGTACTTC. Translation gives CSVRTSGSRGETQYF.

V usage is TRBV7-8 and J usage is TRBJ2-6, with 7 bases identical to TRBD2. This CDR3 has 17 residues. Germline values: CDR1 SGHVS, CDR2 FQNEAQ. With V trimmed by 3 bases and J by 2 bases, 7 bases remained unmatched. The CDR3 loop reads CASSLGGRGAGANVLTF. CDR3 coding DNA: TGTGCCAGCAGCTTGGGGGGGAGGGGCGCTGGGGCCAACGTCCTGACTTTC.

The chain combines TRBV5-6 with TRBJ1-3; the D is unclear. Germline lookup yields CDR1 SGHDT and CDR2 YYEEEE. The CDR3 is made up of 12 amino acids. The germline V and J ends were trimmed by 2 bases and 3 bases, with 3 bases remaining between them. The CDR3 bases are TGTGCCAGCAGCTTCATTGGAAACACCATATATTTT. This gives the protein CASSFIGNTIYF.

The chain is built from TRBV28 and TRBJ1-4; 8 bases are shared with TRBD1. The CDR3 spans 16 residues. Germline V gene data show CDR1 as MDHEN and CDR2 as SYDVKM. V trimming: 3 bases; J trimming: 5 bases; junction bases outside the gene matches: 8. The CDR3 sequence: CASSLGTQGGNEKLFF. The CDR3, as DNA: TGTGCCAGCAGTTTGGGGACACAGGGGGGAAATGAAAAACTGTTTTTT.

CDR3 sequence: CASTLGLAFSTDTQYF. CDR3 nucleotide sequence: TGTGCCAGCACTCTGGGGCTAGCGTTTAGCACAGATACGCAGTATTTT. V gene TRBV7-8 combines with J gene TRBJ2-3; a possible D gene is TRBD2 (6 bases). The CDR3 runs 16 residues. V was pared by 7 bases and J by 0 bases, with 17 bases between. Germline V CDR1 and CDR2: SGHVS, FQNEAQ.

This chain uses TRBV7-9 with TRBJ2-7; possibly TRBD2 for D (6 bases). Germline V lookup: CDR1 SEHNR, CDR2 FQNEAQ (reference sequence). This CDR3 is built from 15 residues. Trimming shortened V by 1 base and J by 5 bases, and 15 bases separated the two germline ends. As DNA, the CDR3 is TGTGCCAGCAGCTTAGAGGGCGGGGTCCGGGACGAGCAGTACTTC. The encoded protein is CASSLEGGVRDEQYF.

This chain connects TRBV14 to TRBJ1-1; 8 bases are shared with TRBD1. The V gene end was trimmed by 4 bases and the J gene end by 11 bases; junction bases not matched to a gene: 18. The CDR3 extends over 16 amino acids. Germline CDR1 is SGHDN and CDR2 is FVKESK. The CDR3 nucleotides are TGTGCCAGCAGCCCTAGACCTACTCGACAGGGGCTCCGTGCTTTCTTT. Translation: CASSPRPTRQGLRAFF.

DNA for the CDR3: TGCAGCACCCGGACTAGCGGGAGGATCTACGAGCAGTACTTC. It codes for CSTRTSGRIYEQYF. The rearrangement links TRBV29-1 to TRBJ2-7; TRBD2 matches at 14 bases. The CDR3 has 14 amino acids. Germline lookup yields CDR1 SQVTM and CDR2 ANQGSEA. V was pared by 8 bases and J by 3 bases, with 6 bases of the junction left unmatched.

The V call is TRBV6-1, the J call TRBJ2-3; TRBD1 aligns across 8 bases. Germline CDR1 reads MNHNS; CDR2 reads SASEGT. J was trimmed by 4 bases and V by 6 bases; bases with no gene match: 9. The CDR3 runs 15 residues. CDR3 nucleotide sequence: TGTGCCAGCAGCGGAGTGACAGGGGATGCAGATACGCAGTATTTT. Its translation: CASSGVTGDADTQYF.

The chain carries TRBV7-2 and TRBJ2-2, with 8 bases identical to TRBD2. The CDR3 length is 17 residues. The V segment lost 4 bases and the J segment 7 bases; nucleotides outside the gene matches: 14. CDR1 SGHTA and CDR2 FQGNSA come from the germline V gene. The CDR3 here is CASSSHSGRGAIGELFF. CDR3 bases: TGTGCCAGCAGCTCCCATTCCGGGCGGGGGGCGATCGGGGAGCTGTTTTTT.

Written as DNA, the CDR3 is TGTGCCAGCAGCACCGGGACAGGGTACGAGCAGTACTTC. Amino acid sequence: CASSTGTGYEQYF. This chain joins TRBV11-3 and TRBJ2-5; TRBD1 matches 9 bases. The J call may not be correct, given that the DNA end is closer to TRBJ2-7. The CDR3 spans 13 residues. The germline V gene has CDR1 SGHNT and CDR2 YENEEA.

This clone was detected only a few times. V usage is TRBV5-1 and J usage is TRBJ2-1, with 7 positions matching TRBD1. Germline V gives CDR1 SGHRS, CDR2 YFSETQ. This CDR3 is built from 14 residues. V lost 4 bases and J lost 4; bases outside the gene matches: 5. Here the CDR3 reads CASSADRPYNEQFF. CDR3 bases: TGCGCCAGCAGCGCGGACAGGCCTTACAATGAGCAGTTCTTC.

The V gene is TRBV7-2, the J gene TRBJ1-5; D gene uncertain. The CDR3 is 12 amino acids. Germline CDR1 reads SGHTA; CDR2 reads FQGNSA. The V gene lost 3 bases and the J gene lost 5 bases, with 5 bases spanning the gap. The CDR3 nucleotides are TGTGCCAGCAGCTTCCTGGATCAGCCCCAGCATTTT. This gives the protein CASSFLDQPQHF.

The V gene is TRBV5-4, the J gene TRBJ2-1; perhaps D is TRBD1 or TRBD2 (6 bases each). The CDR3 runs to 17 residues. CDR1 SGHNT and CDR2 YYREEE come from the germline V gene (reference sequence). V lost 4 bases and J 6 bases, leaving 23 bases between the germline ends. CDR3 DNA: TGTGCCAGCAGCGATCTTAGGGGGGTGGTGGGCTCCAATGAGCAGTTCTTC. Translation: CASSDLRGVVGSNEQFF.

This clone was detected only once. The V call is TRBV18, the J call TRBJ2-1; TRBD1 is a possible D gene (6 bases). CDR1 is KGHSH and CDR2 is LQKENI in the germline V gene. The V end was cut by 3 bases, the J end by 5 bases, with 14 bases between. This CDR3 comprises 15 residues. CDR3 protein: CASSPQPTGHNEQFF. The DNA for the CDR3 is TGTGCCAGCTCACCCCAACCGACAGGCCACAATGAGCAGTTCTTC.

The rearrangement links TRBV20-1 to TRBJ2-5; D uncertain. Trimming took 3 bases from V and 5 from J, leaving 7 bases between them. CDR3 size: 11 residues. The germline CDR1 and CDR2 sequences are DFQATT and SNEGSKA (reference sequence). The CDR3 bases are TGCAGTGCTAGTCCCCGGGAGACCCAGTACTTC. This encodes CSASPRETQYF.

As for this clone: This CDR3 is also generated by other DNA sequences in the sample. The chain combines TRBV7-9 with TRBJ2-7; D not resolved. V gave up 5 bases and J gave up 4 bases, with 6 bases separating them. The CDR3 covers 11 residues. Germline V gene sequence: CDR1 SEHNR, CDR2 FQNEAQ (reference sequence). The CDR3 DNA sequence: TGTGCCAGCAGCCCAGGTTACGAGCAGTACTTC. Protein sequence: CASSPGYEQYF.

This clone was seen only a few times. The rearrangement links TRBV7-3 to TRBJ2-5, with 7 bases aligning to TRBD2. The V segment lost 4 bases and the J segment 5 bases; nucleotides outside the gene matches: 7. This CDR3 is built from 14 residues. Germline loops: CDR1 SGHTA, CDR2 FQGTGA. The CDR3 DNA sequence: TGTGCCAGCAGCTCGATCGGGGGGAGGGAGACCCAGTACTTC. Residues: CASSSIGGRETQYF. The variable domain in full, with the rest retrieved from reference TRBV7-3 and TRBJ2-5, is GAGVSQTPSNKVTEKGKYVELRCDPISGHTALYWYRQSLGQGPEFLIYFQGTGAADDSGLPNDRFFAVRPEGSVSTLKIQRTERGDSAVYLCASSSIGGRETQYFGPGTRLLVL.

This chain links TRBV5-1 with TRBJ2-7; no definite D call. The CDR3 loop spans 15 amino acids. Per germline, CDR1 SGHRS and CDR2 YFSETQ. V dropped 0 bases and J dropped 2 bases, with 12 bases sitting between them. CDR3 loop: CASSLAFSVPYEQYF. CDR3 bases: TGCGCCAGCAGCTTGGCCTTTTCGGTTCCCTACGAGCAGTACTTC.

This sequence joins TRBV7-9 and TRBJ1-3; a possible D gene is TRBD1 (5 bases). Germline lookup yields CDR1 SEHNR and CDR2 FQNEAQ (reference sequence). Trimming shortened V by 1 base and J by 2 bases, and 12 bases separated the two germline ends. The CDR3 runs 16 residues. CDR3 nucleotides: TGTGCCAGCAGCTTAGATTCCCCAGGGACTGGAAACACCATATATTTT. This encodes CASSLDSPGTGNTIYF.

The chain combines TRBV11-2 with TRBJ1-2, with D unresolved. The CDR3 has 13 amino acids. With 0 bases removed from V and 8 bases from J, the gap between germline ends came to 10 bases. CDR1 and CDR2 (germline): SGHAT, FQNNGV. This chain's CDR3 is CASSLDRVGGYTF. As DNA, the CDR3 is TGTGCCAGCAGCTTAGATCGTGTAGGCGGCTACACCTTC.